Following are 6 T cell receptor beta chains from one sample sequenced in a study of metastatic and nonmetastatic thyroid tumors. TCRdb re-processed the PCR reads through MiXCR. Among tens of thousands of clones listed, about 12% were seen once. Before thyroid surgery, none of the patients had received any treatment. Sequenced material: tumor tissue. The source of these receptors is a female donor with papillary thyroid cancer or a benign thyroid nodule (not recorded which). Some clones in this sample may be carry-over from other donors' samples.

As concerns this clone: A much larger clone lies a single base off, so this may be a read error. The CDR3 DNA is TGCGCCAGCGGGCTCGGAGACCCCTACAATGAGCAGTTCTTC. Translation: CASGLGDPYNEQFF. This chain links TRBV5-1 with TRBJ2-1; D is uncertain. V was trimmed by 7 bases and J by 2 bases, leaving 13 bases between them. CDR3 length: 14 amino acids. CDR1 is SGHRS, CDR2 YFSETQ, per germline.

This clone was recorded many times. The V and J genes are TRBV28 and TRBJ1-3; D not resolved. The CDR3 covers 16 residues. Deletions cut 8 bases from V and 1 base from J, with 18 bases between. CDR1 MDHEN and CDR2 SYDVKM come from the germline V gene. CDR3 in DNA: TGTGCCAGCCGTAGCTCGCGGGTTTCATCTGGAAACACCATATATTTT. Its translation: CASRSSRVSSGNTIYF.

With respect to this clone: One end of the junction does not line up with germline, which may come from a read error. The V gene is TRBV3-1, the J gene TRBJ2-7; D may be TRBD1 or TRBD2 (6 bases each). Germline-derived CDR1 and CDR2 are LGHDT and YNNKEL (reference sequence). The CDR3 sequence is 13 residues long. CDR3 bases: TGTGCCATCAGCCGGGGGCCTGCCTACGAGCAGTACTTC. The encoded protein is CAISRGPAYEQYF.

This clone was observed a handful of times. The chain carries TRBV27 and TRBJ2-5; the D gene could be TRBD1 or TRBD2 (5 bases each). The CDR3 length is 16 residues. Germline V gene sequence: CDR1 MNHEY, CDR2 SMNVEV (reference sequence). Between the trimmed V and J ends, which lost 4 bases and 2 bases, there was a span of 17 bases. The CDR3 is CASSSAEGPGQETQYF. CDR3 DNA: TGTGCCAGCAGTTCCGCAGAGGGGCCAGGACAAGAGACCCAGTACTTC.

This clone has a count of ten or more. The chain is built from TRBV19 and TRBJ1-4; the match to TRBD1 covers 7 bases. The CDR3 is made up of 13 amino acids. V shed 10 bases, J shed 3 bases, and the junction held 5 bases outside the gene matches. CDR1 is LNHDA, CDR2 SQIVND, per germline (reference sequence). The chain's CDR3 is CATQGVANEKLFF. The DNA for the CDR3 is TGTGCCACCCAGGGGGTGGCTAATGAAAAACTGTTTTTT.

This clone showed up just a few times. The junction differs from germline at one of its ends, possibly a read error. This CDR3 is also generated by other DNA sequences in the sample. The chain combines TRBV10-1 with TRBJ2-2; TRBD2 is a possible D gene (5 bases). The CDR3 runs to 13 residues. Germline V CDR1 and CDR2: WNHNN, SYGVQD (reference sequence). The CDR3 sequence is CASRVGGTGELFF. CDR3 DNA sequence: TGCGCCAGCAGGGTGGGCGGCACCGGGGAGCTTTTTTTT.